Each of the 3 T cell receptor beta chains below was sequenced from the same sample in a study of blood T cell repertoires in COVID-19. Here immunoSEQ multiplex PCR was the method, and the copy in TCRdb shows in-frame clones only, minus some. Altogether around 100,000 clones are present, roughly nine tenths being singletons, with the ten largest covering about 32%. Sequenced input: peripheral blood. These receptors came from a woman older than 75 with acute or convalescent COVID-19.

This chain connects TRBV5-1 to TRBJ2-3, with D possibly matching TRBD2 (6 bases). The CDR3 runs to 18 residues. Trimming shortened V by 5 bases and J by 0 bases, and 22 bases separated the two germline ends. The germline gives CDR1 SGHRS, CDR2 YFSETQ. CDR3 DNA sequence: TGCGCCAGCAGTCTCGGGTTGCGGGGCGACCCAAGCACAGATACGCAGTATTTT. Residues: CASSLGLRGDPSTDTQYF.

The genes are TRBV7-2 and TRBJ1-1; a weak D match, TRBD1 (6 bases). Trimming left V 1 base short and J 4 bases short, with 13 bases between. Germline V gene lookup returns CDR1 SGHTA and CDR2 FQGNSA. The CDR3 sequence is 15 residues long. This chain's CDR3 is CASSLVAGAGTEAFF. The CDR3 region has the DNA TGTGCCAGCAGCTTAGTGGCGGGGGCGGGCACTGAAGCTTTCTTT.

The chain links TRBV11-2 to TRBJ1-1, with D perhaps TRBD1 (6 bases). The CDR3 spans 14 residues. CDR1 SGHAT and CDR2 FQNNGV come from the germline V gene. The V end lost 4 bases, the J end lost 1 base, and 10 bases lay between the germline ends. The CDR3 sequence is CASSSTDRNTEAFF. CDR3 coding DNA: TGTGCCAGCAGCTCCACGGACAGGAACACTGAAGCTTTCTTT.